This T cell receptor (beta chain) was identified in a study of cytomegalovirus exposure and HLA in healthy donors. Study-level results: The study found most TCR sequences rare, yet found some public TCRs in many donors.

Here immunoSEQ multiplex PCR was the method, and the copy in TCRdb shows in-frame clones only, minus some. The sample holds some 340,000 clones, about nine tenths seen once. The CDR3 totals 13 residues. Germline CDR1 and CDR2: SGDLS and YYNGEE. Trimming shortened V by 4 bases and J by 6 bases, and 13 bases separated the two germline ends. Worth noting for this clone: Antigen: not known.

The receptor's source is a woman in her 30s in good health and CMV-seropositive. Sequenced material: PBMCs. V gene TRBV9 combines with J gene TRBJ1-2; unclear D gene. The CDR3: CASSRGQYDGYTF. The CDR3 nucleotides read TGTGCCAGCAGCCGGGGTCAGTACGATGGCTACACCTTC.